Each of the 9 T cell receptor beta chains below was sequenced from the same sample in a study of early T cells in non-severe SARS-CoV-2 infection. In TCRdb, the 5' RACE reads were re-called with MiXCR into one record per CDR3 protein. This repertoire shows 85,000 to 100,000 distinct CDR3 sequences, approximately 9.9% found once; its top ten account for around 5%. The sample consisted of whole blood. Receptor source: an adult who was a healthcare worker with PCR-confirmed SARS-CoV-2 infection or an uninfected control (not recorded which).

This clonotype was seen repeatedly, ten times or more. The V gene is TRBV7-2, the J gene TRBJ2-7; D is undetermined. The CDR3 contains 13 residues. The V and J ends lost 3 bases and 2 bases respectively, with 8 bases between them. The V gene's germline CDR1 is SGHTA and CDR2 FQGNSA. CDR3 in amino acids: CASSLPPTYEQYF. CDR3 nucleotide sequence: TGTGCCAGCAGCTTGCCTCCCACCTACGAGCAGTACTTC.

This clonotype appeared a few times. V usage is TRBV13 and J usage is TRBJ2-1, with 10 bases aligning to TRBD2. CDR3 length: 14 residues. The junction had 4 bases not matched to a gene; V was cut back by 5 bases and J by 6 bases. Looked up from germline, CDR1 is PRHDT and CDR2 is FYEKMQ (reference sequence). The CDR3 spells CASSLGLAVNEQFF. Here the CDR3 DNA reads TGTGCCAGCAGCCTCGGACTAGCGGTCAATGAGCAGTTCTTC. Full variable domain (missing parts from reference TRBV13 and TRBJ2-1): AAGVIQSPRHLIKEKRETATLKCYPIPRHDTVYWYQQGPGQDPQFLISFYEKMQSDKGSIPDRFSAQQFSDYHSELNMSSLELGDSALYFCASSLGLAVNEQFFGPGTRLTVL.

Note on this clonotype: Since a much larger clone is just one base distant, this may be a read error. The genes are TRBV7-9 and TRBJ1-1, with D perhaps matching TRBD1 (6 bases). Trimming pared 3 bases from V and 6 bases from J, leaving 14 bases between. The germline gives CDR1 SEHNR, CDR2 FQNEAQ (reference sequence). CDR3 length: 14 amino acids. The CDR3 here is CASSFDRNGAEAFF. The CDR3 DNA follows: TGTGCCAGCAGCTTCGACAGGAACGGCGCTGAAGCTTTCTTT.

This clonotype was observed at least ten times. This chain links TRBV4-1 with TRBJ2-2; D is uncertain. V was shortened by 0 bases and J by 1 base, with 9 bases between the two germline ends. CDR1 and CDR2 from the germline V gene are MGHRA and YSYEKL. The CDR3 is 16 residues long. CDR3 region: CASSQEYPRNTGELFF. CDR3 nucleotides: TGCGCCAGCAGCCAAGAGTACCCGCGGAACACCGGGGAGCTGTTTTTT.

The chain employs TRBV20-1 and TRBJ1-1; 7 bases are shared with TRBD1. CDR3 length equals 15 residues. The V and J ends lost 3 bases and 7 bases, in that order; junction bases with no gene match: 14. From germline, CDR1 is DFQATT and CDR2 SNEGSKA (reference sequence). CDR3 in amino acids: CSARGTTGDRSEAFF. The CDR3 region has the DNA TGCAGTGCTAGGGGGACCACAGGGGATCGGAGTGAAGCTTTCTTT.

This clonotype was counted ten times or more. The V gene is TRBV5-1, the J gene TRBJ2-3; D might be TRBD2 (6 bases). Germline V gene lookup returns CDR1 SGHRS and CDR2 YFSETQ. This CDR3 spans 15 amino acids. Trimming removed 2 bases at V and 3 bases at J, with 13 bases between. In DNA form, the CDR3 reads TGCGCCAGCAGCTTCAACGGGGGAAAAACAGATACGCAGTATTTT. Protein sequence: CASSFNGGKTDTQYF.

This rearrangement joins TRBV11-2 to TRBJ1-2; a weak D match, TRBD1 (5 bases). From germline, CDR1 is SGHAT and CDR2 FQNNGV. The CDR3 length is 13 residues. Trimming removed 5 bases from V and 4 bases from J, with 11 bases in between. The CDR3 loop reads CASSPGLFYGYTF. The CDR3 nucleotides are TGTGCCAGCAGCCCGGGACTTTTCTATGGCTACACCTTC.

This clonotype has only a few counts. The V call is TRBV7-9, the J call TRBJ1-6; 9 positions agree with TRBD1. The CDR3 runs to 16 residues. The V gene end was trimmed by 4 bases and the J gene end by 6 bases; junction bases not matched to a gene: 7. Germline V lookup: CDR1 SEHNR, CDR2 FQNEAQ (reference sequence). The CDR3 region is CASSSGDRARNSPLHF. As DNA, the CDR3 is TGTGCCAGCAGCTCCGGGGACAGGGCCCGTAATTCACCCCTCCACTTT.

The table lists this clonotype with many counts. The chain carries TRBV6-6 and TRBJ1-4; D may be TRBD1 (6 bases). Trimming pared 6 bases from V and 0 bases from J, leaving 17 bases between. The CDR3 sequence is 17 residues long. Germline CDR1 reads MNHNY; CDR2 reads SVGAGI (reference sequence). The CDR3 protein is CASRYGTGTATNEKLFF. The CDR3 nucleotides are TGTGCCAGCAGATACGGTACAGGGACTGCAACTAATGAAAAACTGTTTTTT.